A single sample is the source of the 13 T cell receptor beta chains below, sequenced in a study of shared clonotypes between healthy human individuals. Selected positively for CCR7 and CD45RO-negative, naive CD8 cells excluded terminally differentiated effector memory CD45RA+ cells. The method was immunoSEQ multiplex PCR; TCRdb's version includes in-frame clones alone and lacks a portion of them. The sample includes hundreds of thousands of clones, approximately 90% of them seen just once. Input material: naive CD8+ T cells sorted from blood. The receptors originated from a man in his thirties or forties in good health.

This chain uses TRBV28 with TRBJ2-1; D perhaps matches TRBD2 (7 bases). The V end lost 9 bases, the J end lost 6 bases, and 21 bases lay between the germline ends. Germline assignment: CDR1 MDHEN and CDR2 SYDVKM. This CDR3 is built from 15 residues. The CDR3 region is CARRFMVGGVNEQFF. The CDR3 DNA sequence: TGTGCCAGGAGATTTATGGTAGGGGGGGTCAATGAGCAGTTCTTC.

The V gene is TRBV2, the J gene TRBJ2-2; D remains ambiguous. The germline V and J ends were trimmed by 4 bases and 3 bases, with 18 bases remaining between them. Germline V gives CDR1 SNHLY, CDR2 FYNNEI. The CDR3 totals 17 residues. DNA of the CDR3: TGTGCCAGCAGTGTATCATCGTCGGATTTCTACACCGGGGAGCTGTTTTTT. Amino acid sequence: CASSVSSSDFYTGELFF.

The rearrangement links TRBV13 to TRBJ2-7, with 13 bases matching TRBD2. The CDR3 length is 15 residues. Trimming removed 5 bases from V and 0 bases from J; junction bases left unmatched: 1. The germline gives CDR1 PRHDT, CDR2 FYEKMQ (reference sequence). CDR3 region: CASSRTSGSSYEQYF. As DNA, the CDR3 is TGTGCCAGCAGCCGGACTAGCGGGAGCTCCTACGAGCAGTACTTC.

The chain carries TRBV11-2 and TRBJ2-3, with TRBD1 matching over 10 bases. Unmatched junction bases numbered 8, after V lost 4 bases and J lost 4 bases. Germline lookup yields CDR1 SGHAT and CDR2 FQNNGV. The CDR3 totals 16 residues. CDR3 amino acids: CASSSLGTGDADTQYF. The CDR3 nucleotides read TGTGCCAGCAGCTCTTTGGGGACAGGGGATGCAGATACGCAGTATTTT. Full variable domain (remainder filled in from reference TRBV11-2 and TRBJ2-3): EAGVAQSPRYKIIEKRQSVAFWCNPISGHATLYWYQQILGQGPKLLIQFQNNGVVDDSQLPKDRFSAERLKGVDSTLKIQPAKLEDSAVYLCASSSLGTGDADTQYFGPGTRLTVL.

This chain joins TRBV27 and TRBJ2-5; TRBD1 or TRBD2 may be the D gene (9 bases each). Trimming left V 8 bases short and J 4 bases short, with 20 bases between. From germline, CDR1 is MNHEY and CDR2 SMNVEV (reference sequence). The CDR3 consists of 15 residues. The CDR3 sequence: CASGTGLAGLETQYF. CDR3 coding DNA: TGTGCCAGCGGGACAGGGCTAGCGGGGTTAGAGACCCAGTACTTC.

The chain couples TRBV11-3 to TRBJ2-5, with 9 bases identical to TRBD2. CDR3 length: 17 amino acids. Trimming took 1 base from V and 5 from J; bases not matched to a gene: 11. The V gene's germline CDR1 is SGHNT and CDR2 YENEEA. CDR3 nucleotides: TGTGCCAGCAGCTTAGTAATAGCGGGAGTAATATGGGAGACCCAGTACTTC. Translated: CASSLVIAGVIWETQYF.

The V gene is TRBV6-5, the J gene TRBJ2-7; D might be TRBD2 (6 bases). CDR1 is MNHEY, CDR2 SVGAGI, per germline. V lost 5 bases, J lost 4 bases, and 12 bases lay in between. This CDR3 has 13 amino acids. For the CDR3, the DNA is TGTGCCAGCAGTCGGGGGTTTGGGTACGAGCAGTACTTC. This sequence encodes CASSRGFGYEQYF.

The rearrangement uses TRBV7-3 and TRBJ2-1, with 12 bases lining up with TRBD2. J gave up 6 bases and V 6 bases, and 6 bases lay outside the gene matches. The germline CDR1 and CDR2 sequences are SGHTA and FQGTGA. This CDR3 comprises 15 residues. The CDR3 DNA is TGTGCCAGCAGGTCCGGGACTAGCGGGTTCAATGAGCAGTTCTTC. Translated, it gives CASRSGTSGFNEQFF.

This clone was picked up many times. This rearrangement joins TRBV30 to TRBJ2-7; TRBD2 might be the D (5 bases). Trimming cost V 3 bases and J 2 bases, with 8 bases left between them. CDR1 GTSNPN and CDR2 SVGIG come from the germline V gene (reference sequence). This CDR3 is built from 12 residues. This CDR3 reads CAWRSGTYEQYF. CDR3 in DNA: TGTGCCTGGAGGAGCGGAACCTACGAGCAGTACTTC.

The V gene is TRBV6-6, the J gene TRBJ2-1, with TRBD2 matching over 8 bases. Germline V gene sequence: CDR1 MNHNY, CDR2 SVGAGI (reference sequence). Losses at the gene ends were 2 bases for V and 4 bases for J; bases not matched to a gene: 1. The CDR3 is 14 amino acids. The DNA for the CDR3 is TGTGCCAGCAGTTACGGCGGGGGGTACAATGAGCAGTTCTTC. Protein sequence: CASSYGGGYNEQFF.

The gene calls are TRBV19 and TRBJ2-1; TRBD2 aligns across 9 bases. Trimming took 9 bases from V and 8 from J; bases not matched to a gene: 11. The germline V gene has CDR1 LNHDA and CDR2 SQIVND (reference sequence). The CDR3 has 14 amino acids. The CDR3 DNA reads TGTGCCAGCTCCGTAGCGGGAGTTGTTGATGAGCAGTTCTTC. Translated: CASSVAGVVDEQFF.

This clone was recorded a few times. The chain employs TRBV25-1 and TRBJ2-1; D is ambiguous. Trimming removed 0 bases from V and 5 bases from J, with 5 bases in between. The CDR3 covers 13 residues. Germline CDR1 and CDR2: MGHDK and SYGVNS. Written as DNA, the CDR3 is TGTGCCAGCAGTGAATATGTTAACAATGAGCAGTTCTTC. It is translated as CASSEYVNNEQFF.

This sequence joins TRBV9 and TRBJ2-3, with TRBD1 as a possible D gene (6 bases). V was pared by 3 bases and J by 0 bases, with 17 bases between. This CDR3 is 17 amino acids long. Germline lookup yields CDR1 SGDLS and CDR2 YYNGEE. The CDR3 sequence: CASSATGTTVSTDTQYF. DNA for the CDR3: TGTGCCAGCAGCGCAACCGGGACAACGGTTAGCACAGATACGCAGTATTTT.